The T cell receptor beta chain described here comes from a study of early T cells in non-severe SARS-CoV-2 infection. About the research overall: Chains stayed unpaired after sequencing of bulk RNA from unsorted whole blood. Overall study results and limits: VDJdb matching, biased toward anti-spike CD8 responses, missed private and CD4 specificities.

In the library, individual cDNA molecules carried attached unique molecular identifiers. TCRdb processed the 5' RACE reads anew with MiXCR; each CDR3 protein has one entry. The repertoire has 45,000 to 65,000 distinct CDR3 sequences, 9.1% of them found once; the top ten carry 4.2%. The V end lost 7 bases, the J end lost 2 bases, and 14 bases lay between the germline ends. CDR3 size: 14 residues. CDR1 and CDR2 from the germline V gene are SQVTM and ANQGSEA. Note on this clonotype: No antigen is known for it.

This TCR was recovered from an adult who was a healthcare worker with PCR-confirmed SARS-CoV-2 infection or an uninfected control (not recorded which). The chain uses TRBV29-1 and TRBJ1-4, with D unresolved. The source material was whole blood. The CDR3 loop is CSADELGTNEKLFF. The CDR3 coding sequence is TGCAGCGCGGACGAACTCGGGACTAATGAAAAACTGTTTTTT.